The 22 T cell receptor beta chains in this list originate from one sample, sequenced in a study of blood T cell repertoires in COVID-19. TCRdb keeps only in-frame clones here, not all; method: immunoSEQ multiplex PCR. This repertoire shows over 200,000 clones, nearly 90% found once; its top ten account for 10% to 11%. Sequences were obtained from PBMCs or T cells enriched from blood (not recorded which). The receptors were gathered from a man aged 25 to 40 who had recovered from COVID-19.

This sequence joins TRBV3-1 (or the pseudogene TRBV3-2) and TRBJ2-5; the D is unclear. CDR3 length equals 11 residues. The germline gives CDR1 LGHDT, CDR2 YNNKEL (reference sequence). Trimming stripped 3 bases from V and 5 bases from J, with 4 bases between. The CDR3 region has the DNA TGTGCCAGCAGCCAGAGGGAGACCCAGTACTTC. The encoded protein is CASSQRETQYF.

This clone was picked up one time. Other DNA variants within this sample encode the same CDR3. CDR3 nucleotides: TGTGCCAGCAGCCAAGAGGGGGGCACCGGGGAGCTGTTTTTT. Translation: CASSQEGGTGELFF. The chain carries TRBV4-2 and TRBJ2-2; TRBD2 is a possible D gene (6 bases). Trimming took 0 bases from V and 4 from J, leaving 6 bases between them. Per germline, CDR1 LGHNA and CDR2 YNFKEQ. This CDR3 is built from 14 residues.

The gene calls are TRBV6-5 and TRBJ2-3, with 10 positions matching TRBD1. This CDR3 spans 16 amino acids. Looked up from germline, CDR1 is MNHEY and CDR2 is SVGAGI. V lost 4 bases and J lost 2; bases outside the gene matches: 6. The CDR3 loop reads CASSSGQGTNTDTQYF. As DNA, the CDR3 is TGTGCCAGCAGTTCGGGACAGGGGACGAACACAGATACGCAGTATTTT.

This chain links TRBV7-9 with TRBJ1-1, with TRBD1 as a possible D gene (5 bases). Germline V gene sequence: CDR1 SEHNR, CDR2 FQNEAQ (reference sequence). The V and J ends lost 1 base and 4 bases respectively, with 7 bases between them. The CDR3 length is 13 residues. The CDR3 sequence is CASSLDRSTEAFF. As DNA, the CDR3 is TGTGCCAGCAGCTTAGACAGGAGCACTGAAGCTTTCTTT.

The chain carries TRBV7-9 and TRBJ1-4; maybe TRBD1 (5 bases). This CDR3 is 15 amino acids long. Trimming shortened V by 5 bases and J by 5 bases, and 15 bases separated the two germline ends. The germline V gene encodes CDR1 SEHNR and CDR2 FQNEAQ (reference sequence). The CDR3 DNA reads as TGTGCCAGCAGCCTAGGGGCCGGACTAAATGAAAAACTGTTTTTT. This gives the protein CASSLGAGLNEKLFF. The full variable domain, in which reference TRBV7-9 and TRBJ1-4 provide the parts outside the CDR3, is DTGVSQNPRHKITKRGQNVTFRCDPISEHNRLYWYRQTLGQGPEFLTYFQNEAQLEKSRLLSDRFSAERPKGSFSTLEIQRTEQGDSAMYLCASSLGAGLNEKLFFGSGTQLSVL.

The chain uses TRBV5-1 and TRBJ2-1; 12 bases agree with TRBD2. The CDR3 spans 18 residues. Germline V CDR1 and CDR2: SGHRS, YFSETQ. V dropped 5 bases and J dropped 0; count of bases not matched to a gene: 9. The CDR3 loop reads CASRWTSGDYSSYNEQFF. CDR3 in DNA: TGCGCCAGCAGGTGGACTAGCGGGGATTATAGCTCCTACAATGAGCAGTTCTTC. The full variable domain, its missing parts supplied by reference TRBV5-1 and TRBJ2-1, is KAGVTQTPRYLIKTRGQQVTLSCSPISGHRSVSWYQQTPGQGLQFLFEYFSETQRNKGNFPGRFSGRQFSNSRSEMNVSTLELGDSALYLCASRWTSGDYSSYNEQFFGPGTRLTVL.

As regards this clone: The sample carries other DNA sequences with the same CDR3. The chain has TRBV5-1 and TRBJ1-5; D is unclear. Trimming pared 0 bases from V and 6 bases from J, leaving 10 bases between. CDR1 SGHRS and CDR2 YFSETQ come from the germline V gene. This CDR3 has 14 amino acids. Here the CDR3 DNA reads TGCGCCAGCAGCTTGGGTCAGGAAGGTCAGCCCCAGCATTTT. This encodes CASSLGQEGQPQHF.

This clone was detected only once. V is TRBV19 and J is TRBJ1-1, with unresolved D. The CDR3 loop spans 15 amino acids. The V end lost 7 bases, the J end lost 3 bases, and 18 bases lay between the germline ends. Germline values: CDR1 LNHDA, CDR2 SQIVND (reference sequence). The CDR3 DNA reads as TGTGCCAGTACGGTCGGGCCCTCGGGGTACACTGAAGCTTTCTTT. This encodes CASTVGPSGYTEAFF.

The rearrangement links TRBV4-2 to TRBJ2-1, with 9 bases aligning to TRBD2. CDR3 length: 16 residues. V lost 3 bases to trimming and J lost 1 base; unmatched junction nucleotides: 4. Per germline, CDR1 LGHNA and CDR2 YNFKEQ. For the CDR3, the DNA is TGTGCCAGCAGCCAGGATAGCGGGAGTTCCTACAATGAGCAGTTCTTC. It yields the protein CASSQDSGSSYNEQFF.

This clone was seen a handful of times. This sequence joins TRBV7-2 and TRBJ2-1; 10 bases map to TRBD2. Germline V CDR1 and CDR2: SGHTA, FQGNSA. CDR3 length: 16 amino acids. Trimming at V came to 5 bases and at J to 2 bases, leaving 6 bases not matched to a gene. The chain's CDR3 is CASSQLAGPPYNEQFF. In DNA, the CDR3 is TGTGCCAGCAGCCAACTAGCGGGGCCCCCCTACAATGAGCAGTTCTTC.

The rearrangement uses TRBV30 and TRBJ1-2; D possibly corresponds to TRBD1 (6 bases). From germline, CDR1 is GTSNPN and CDR2 SVGIG (reference sequence). Trimming stripped 3 bases from V and 5 bases from J, with 13 bases between. CDR3 size: 13 residues. The CDR3 DNA is TGTGCCTGGAGCAGGGGCCCGCTGTATGGCTACACCTTC. It yields the protein CAWSRGPLYGYTF.

The chain joins TRBV29-1 to TRBJ2-7, with a tentative D call TRBD1 (5 bases). Germline V CDR1 and CDR2: SQVTM, ANQGSEA. The ends were cut back, 4 bases at V and 2 bases at J, with 12 bases in the middle. CDR3 length: 13 residues. CDR3 sequence reads: CSVALAGPYEQYF. DNA of the CDR3: TGCAGCGTTGCGTTGGCAGGGCCCTACGAGCAGTACTTC.

The CDR3 protein is CASRHTTENSGNTIYF. The CDR3, as DNA: TGTGCCAGCAGGCATACTACGGAGAACTCTGGAAACACCATATATTTT. The chain uses TRBV7-2 and TRBJ1-3; D remains ambiguous. Trimming removed 6 bases from V and 0 bases from J, with 15 bases in between. CDR1 and CDR2 from the germline V gene are SGHTA and FQGNSA. The CDR3 loop spans 16 amino acids.

The chain combines TRBV6-5 with TRBJ1-2; D perhaps matches TRBD1 (5 bases). The germline V gene encodes CDR1 MNHEY and CDR2 SVGAGI. The CDR3 is 12 residues long. The germline V and J ends were trimmed by 7 bases and 8 bases, with 14 bases remaining between them. The CDR3 loop is CASTQGRGGYTF. CDR3 nucleotides: TGTGCCAGCACCCAAGGGAGGGGCGGCTACACCTTC.

Here the CDR3 DNA reads TGTGCCATTAACGGGGGGTCGGCCACCGGGGAGCTGTTTTTT. It encodes CAINGGSATGELFF. V usage is TRBV10-3 and J usage is TRBJ2-2, with TRBD2 matching over 7 bases. Germline lookup yields CDR1 ENHRY and CDR2 SYGVKD. The CDR3 totals 14 residues. J was trimmed by 4 bases and V by 9 bases; bases with no gene match: 8.

This clone occurred once. The chain has TRBV28 and TRBJ2-4; 9 nucleotides agree with TRBD2. This CDR3 has 18 amino acids. Germline V gives CDR1 MDHEN, CDR2 SYDVKM. V gave up 7 bases and J gave up 6 bases; unmatched junction bases: 19. The CDR3 sequence is CASNGGGRARTRRNIQYF. The DNA of the CDR3 is TGTGCCAGCAACGGGGGCGGGAGGGCCCGAACGCGCAGAAACATTCAGTACTTC.

The V gene is TRBV27, the J gene TRBJ2-1; 8 positions match TRBD1. Looked up from germline, CDR1 is MNHEY and CDR2 is SMNVEV (reference sequence). The CDR3 loop spans 13 amino acids. J was trimmed by 8 bases and V by 6 bases; bases with no gene match: 6. Here the CDR3 reads CASSRQGSHEQFF. The CDR3 region has the DNA TGTGCCAGCAGCCGACAGGGGTCGCATGAGCAGTTCTTC.

The V gene is TRBV20-1, the J gene TRBJ1-2, with 8 bases matching TRBD1. The germline V gene has CDR1 DFQATT and CDR2 SNEGSKA (reference sequence). V dropped 3 bases and J dropped 8; count of bases not matched to a gene: 8. The CDR3 contains 13 residues. CDR3 amino acids: CSASLGQGYGYTF. For the CDR3, the DNA is TGCAGTGCTAGTCTTGGACAGGGATACGGCTACACCTTC.

The genes are TRBV27 and TRBJ2-7; TRBD1 aligns across 7 bases. The germline gives CDR1 MNHEY, CDR2 SMNVEV (reference sequence). V lost 6 bases, J lost 7 bases, and 12 bases stayed unmatched. CDR3 size: 14 residues. The CDR3 spells CASRSDRDPREQYF. The CDR3, as DNA: TGTGCCAGCAGATCCGACAGGGACCCCCGAGAGCAGTACTTC.

This clone appeared a few times. The V call is TRBV30, the J call TRBJ2-4; 7 nucleotides align to TRBD1. The CDR3 consists of 11 residues. In germline, CDR1 is GTSNPN, CDR2 SVGIG (reference sequence). Unmatched junction bases numbered 3, after V lost 6 bases and J lost 7 bases. In nucleotides, the CDR3 is TGTGCCTGCGCACAGGGGAACATTCAGTACTTC. Protein: CACAQGNIQYF.

This chain connects TRBV18 to TRBJ1-2; D possibly corresponds to TRBD1 (5 bases). This CDR3 has 13 residues. Per germline, CDR1 KGHSH and CDR2 LQKENI. The V gene lost 5 bases and the J gene lost 4 bases, with 11 bases spanning the gap. The CDR3 region is CASSTDSLYGYTF. For the CDR3, the DNA is TGTGCCAGCTCAACCGACAGCCTCTATGGCTACACCTTC.

The chain links TRBV7-2 to TRBJ2-1; weak D call: TRBD2 (6 bases). This CDR3 spans 14 amino acids. Germline CDR1 reads SGHTA; CDR2 reads FQGNSA. Trimming pared 1 base from V and 5 bases from J, leaving 9 bases between. The CDR3 spells CASSLGRGNNEQFF. The CDR3 region has the DNA TGTGCCAGCAGCTTAGGGCGGGGAAACAATGAGCAGTTCTTC.